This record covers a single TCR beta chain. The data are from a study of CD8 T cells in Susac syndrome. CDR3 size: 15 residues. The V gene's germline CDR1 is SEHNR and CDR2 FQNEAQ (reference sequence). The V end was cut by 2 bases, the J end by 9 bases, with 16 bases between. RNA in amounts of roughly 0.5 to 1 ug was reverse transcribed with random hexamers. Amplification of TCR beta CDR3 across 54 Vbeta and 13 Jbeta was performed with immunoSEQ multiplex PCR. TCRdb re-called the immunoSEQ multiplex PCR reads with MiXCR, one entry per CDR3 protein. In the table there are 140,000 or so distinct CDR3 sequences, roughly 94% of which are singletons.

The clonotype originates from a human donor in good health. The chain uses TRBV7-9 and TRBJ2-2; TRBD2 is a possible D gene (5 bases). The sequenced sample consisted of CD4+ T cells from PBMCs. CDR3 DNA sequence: TGTGCCAGCAGCTTACGTTCTGCGGGTAGCCGGGAGCTGTTTTTT. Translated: CASSLRSAGSRELFF.